One and the same sample provided the 29 T cell receptor beta chains below, sequenced in a study of a mutant IDH1 vaccine in newly diagnosed glioma. Measured with immunoSEQ multiplex PCR; TCRdb has only the in-frame clones, and not every one. The data show 92,000 or so clones, with over 75% seen just once and roughly 5% held by the top ten. Noted time point: baseline, week 1 (first vaccination visit). Sample treatment: pre-vaccination baseline after standard-of-care therapy. This specimen consisted of PBMCs, obtained from a glioma patient treated with radiotherapy, temozolomide or both. These receptors were taken from a middle-aged man with glioma. Some clones in this sample may be carry-over from other donors' samples.

The gene calls are TRBV4-1 and TRBJ2-7; a weak D match, TRBD2 (6 bases). This CDR3 is 13 amino acids long. V shed 4 bases and J shed 2 bases, with 9 bases lying between them. Germline V CDR1 and CDR2: MGHRA, YSYEKL. The CDR3 sequence: CASSPGGTYEQYF. In DNA, the CDR3 is TGCGCCAGCAGCCCTGGGGGGACCTACGAGCAGTACTTC.

The chain uses TRBV10-3 and TRBJ2-4; tentative D call: TRBD2 (6 bases). Trimming pared 10 bases from V and 3 bases from J, leaving 16 bases between. Germline V gives CDR1 ENHRY, CDR2 SYGVKD. This CDR3 has 14 amino acids. CDR3 sequence reads: CATGGEMGKNIQYF. CDR3 in DNA: TGTGCCACCGGGGGAGAAATGGGCAAAAACATTCAGTACTTC.

This clone appeared once. The gene calls are TRBV7-8 and TRBJ2-7; 12 bases map to TRBD2. Trimming took 3 bases from V and 3 from J; bases not matched to a gene: 0. Germline-derived CDR1 and CDR2 are SGHVS and FQNEAQ. The CDR3 runs to 14 residues. CDR3 coding DNA: TGTGCCAGCAGCTTGACTAGCGGGGGCTACGAGCAGTACTTC. It is translated as CASSLTSGGYEQYF.

This chain uses TRBV19 with TRBJ1-6; TRBD1 might be the D (5 bases). Germline-derived CDR1 and CDR2 are LNHDA and SQIVND (reference sequence). V lost 5 bases, J lost 11 bases, and 19 bases lay in between. This CDR3 has 15 amino acids. CDR3 protein: CASSLRRDLTAPLHF. The CDR3 bases are TGTGCCAGTAGTCTTCGACGGGACCTCACGGCACCCCTCCACTTT.

The chain has TRBV11-3 and TRBJ2-1; D may be TRBD1 or TRBD2 (5 bases each). Trimming took 1 base from V and 4 from J, leaving 11 bases between them. The CDR3 sequence is 15 residues long. Per the germline V gene, CDR1 is SGHNT and CDR2 is YENEEA. The CDR3 region has the DNA TGTGCCAGCAGCTTAGGAGGGACGGGGTACAATGAGCAGTTCTTC. Residues: CASSLGGTGYNEQFF.

The chain has TRBV2 and TRBJ2-3, with D possibly being TRBD1 (6 bases). This CDR3 is 12 amino acids long. V was shortened by 4 bases and J by 6 bases, with 8 bases between the two germline ends. Germline V gene lookup returns CDR1 SNHLY and CDR2 FYNNEI. For the CDR3, the DNA is TGTGCCAGCAGTGCGAGGGGGGATACGCAGTATTTT. Its protein product is CASSARGDTQYF.

The J gene is TRBJ2-1, the V gene TRBV13; 10 nucleotides agree with TRBD2. There are 15 residues in the CDR3. The germline gives CDR1 PRHDT, CDR2 FYEKMQ (reference sequence). Trimming cost V 7 bases and J 8 bases; bases outside gene matches: 11. The CDR3 here is CASTRTLAGEDEQFF. The DNA of the CDR3 is TGTGCCAGCACTCGTACCCTAGCGGGGGAAGATGAGCAGTTCTTC. The whole variable domain, remainder taken from reference TRBV13 and TRBJ2-1, is AAGVIQSPRHLIKEKRETATLKCYPIPRHDTVYWYQQGPGQDPQFLISFYEKMQSDKGSIPDRFSAQQFSDYHSELNMSSLELGDSALYFCASTRTLAGEDEQFFGPGTRLTVL.

This clone was recorded once. V is TRBV10-1 and J is TRBJ1-1; D may be TRBD1 (5 bases). This CDR3 comprises 12 residues. Germline V CDR1 and CDR2: WNHNN, SYGVQD (reference sequence). V gave up 2 bases and J gave up 5 bases, with 6 bases separating them. The CDR3 nucleotides are TGCGCCAGCAGTGAGGGGGGTACTGAAGCTTTCTTT. Amino acids: CASSEGGTEAFF.

This chain uses TRBV5-1 with TRBJ2-7; TRBD1 matches 9 bases. The germline gives CDR1 SGHRS, CDR2 YFSETQ. The CDR3 is made up of 14 amino acids. Losses at the gene ends were 4 bases for V and 3 bases for J; bases not matched to a gene: 5. The CDR3 coding sequence is TGCGCCAGCAGCCTAGGGACAGGGAACTACGAGCAGTACTTC. This translates into CASSLGTGNYEQYF.

This clone was observed a few times. The chain carries TRBV5-1 and TRBJ1-1, with unresolved D. The CDR3 totals 12 residues. The germline V gene has CDR1 SGHRS and CDR2 YFSETQ. The germline V and J ends were trimmed by 0 bases and 4 bases, with 4 bases remaining between them. The CDR3 coding sequence is TGCGCCAGCAGCTTGGAGGGCACTGAAGCTTTCTTT. It yields the protein CASSLEGTEAFF.

V is TRBV29-1 and J is TRBJ1-2, with D possibly matching TRBD1 (5 bases). The CDR3 extends over 13 amino acids. V was pared by 7 bases and J by 0 bases, with 12 bases between. CDR1 is SQVTM, CDR2 ANQGSEA, per germline. The CDR3 sequence: CSAGDVANYGYTF. The CDR3 DNA is TGCAGCGCCGGGGACGTAGCTAACTATGGCTACACCTTC.

J is TRBJ1-2 and V is TRBV19; 8 nucleotides agree with TRBD1. The CDR3 runs to 15 residues. CDR1 and CDR2 from the germline V gene are LNHDA and SQIVND (reference sequence). V shed 5 bases, J shed 4 bases, and the junction held 9 bases outside the gene matches. This CDR3 is CASSPRTGRAYGYTF. The CDR3 nucleotides are TGTGCCAGTAGTCCCCGGACAGGGAGGGCCTATGGCTACACCTTC.

V is TRBV29-1 and J is TRBJ1-2; D perhaps matches TRBD1 (5 bases). V was shortened by 8 bases and J by 0 bases, with 10 bases between the two germline ends. The germline CDR1 and CDR2 sequences are SQVTM and ANQGSEA. This CDR3 region has 12 residues. The CDR3 DNA reads as TGCAGCACTGGGGCGTCTAACTATGGCTACACCTTC. Its protein product is CSTGASNYGYTF.

V gene TRBV30 combines with J gene TRBJ2-7; no definite D call. This CDR3 region has 11 residues. Trimming took off 0 bases at V and 2 bases at J, with 2 bases between the two ends. Germline lookup yields CDR1 GTSNPN and CDR2 SVGIG (reference sequence). CDR3 protein: CAWSVTYEQYF. The CDR3 DNA is TGTGCCTGGAGTGTGACCTACGAGCAGTACTTC.

The chain uses TRBV5-4 and TRBJ1-2, with a tentative D call TRBD1 (6 bases). CDR3 length: 15 amino acids. V was cut by 0 bases and J by 8 bases, with 17 bases left in between. Germline assignment: CDR1 SGHNT and CDR2 YYREEE (reference sequence). CDR3 protein: CASSLGGAQRYGYTF. The DNA for the CDR3 is TGTGCCAGCAGCTTGGGGGGGGCCCAGAGGTACGGCTACACCTTC.

V gene TRBV15 combines with J gene TRBJ2-7; D unresolved. Looked up from germline, CDR1 is LNHNV and CDR2 is YYDKDF (reference sequence). V was cut by 2 bases and J by 2 bases, with 10 bases left in between. The CDR3 has 14 residues. CDR3 DNA: TGTGCCACCAGCAGACAGTCAGGCCCCTACGAGCAGTACTTC. Protein: CATSRQSGPYEQYF.

The chain couples TRBV5-4 to TRBJ1-5; no reliable D call. Germline V lookup: CDR1 SGHNT, CDR2 YYREEE (reference sequence). The CDR3 is 16 amino acids. Trimming cost V 1 base and J 6 bases, with 17 bases left between them. The CDR3 loop reads CASSLFAGHPRQPQHF. The CDR3 coding sequence is TGTGCCAGCAGCTTGTTCGCTGGCCATCCTCGTCAGCCCCAGCATTTT.

This clone is a singleton in its sample. The chain links TRBV7-9 to TRBJ1-2; D is perhaps TRBD1 (5 bases). V lost 4 bases, J lost 3 bases, and 9 bases lay in between. The CDR3 runs to 13 residues. Germline-derived CDR1 and CDR2 are SEHNR and FQNEAQ (reference sequence). In nucleotides, the CDR3 is TGTGCCAGCAGCTCCGGGACCTACTATGGCTACACCTTC. Translated, it gives CASSSGTYYGYTF.

This chain links TRBV29-1 with TRBJ2-5, with a possible D match to TRBD1 (5 bases). The V end lost 1 base, the J end lost 7 bases, and 13 bases lay between the germline ends. The CDR3 has 13 residues. CDR1 and CDR2 from the germline V gene are SQVTM and ANQGSEA. This CDR3 is CSVEGKAQGTQYF. The CDR3 DNA sequence: TGCAGCGTTGAAGGCAAGGCTCAGGGGACCCAGTACTTC.

The chain employs TRBV5-1 and TRBJ2-1; TRBD2 matches at 10 bases. Trimming cost V 2 bases and J 6 bases; bases outside gene matches: 5. Germline CDR1 SGHRS, CDR2 YFSETQ. The CDR3 consists of 15 residues. The CDR3 DNA follows: TGCGCCAGCAGCTTTAGGGCTAGCGGGGGCAATGAGCAGTTCTTC. Its protein is CASSFRASGGNEQFF.

CDR3 protein: CASSLAGRGGANVLTF. Here the CDR3 DNA reads TGTGCCAGCAGCTTGGCAGGGCGTGGAGGGGCCAACGTCCTGACTTTC. The V and J genes are TRBV5-4 and TRBJ2-6; weak D call: TRBD1 (5 bases). This CDR3 is 16 amino acids long. The germline V gene encodes CDR1 SGHNT and CDR2 YYREEE (reference sequence). The V end was cut by 0 bases, the J end by 4 bases, with 11 bases between. Together with reference TRBV5-4 and TRBJ2-6, the CDR3 gives the full variable domain: ETGVTQSPTHLIKTRGQQVTLRCSSQSGHNTVSWYQQALGQGPQFIFQYYREEENGRGNFPPRFSGLQFPNYSSELNVNALELDDSALYLCASSLAGRGGANVLTFGAGSRLTVL.

This sequence joins TRBV29-1 and TRBJ2-3; D may match TRBD1 or TRBD2 (5 bases each). This CDR3 contains 15 residues. Germline loops: CDR1 SQVTM, CDR2 ANQGSEA. The V end was cut by 6 bases, the J end by 2 bases, with 18 bases between. CDR3 in amino acids: CSVLGTFITTDTQYF. The DNA for the CDR3 is TGCAGCGTGCTAGGGACCTTTATAACCACAGATACGCAGTATTTT.

The V and J genes are TRBV7-2 and TRBJ1-6; D remains ambiguous. Between the trimmed V and J ends, which lost 5 bases and 10 bases, there was a span of 12 bases. This CDR3 has 13 residues. Germline CDR1 and CDR2: SGHTA and FQGNSA. The CDR3 reads CASSPRQESPLHF. CDR3 nucleotide sequence: TGTGCCAGCAGCCCCCGGCAGGAATCACCCCTCCACTTT.

The chain uses TRBV6-5 and TRBJ1-3; 7 nucleotides agree with TRBD1. J lost 0 bases, V lost 5 bases, and 4 bases had no gene match. Germline V gene sequence: CDR1 MNHEY, CDR2 SVGAGI. The CDR3 extends over 15 amino acids. The CDR3 is CASSTDRYSGNTIYF. In DNA, the CDR3 is TGTGCCAGCAGTACGGACAGGTACTCTGGAAACACCATATATTTT.

CDR3 amino acids: CASSQLAGGDTGELFF. CDR3 nucleotides: TGTGCCAGCAGCCAACTAGCGGGGGGGGACACCGGGGAGCTGTTTTTT. The genes are TRBV4-2 and TRBJ2-2, with 12 bases matching TRBD2. Germline CDR1 reads LGHNA; CDR2 reads YNFKEQ. Germline trimming cut 2 bases from V and 3 bases from J; bases unmatched to any gene: 1. CDR3 length: 16 amino acids.

The genes are TRBV11-2 and TRBJ1-2, with D perhaps TRBD1 (5 bases). The germline CDR1 and CDR2 sequences are SGHAT and FQNNGV. The CDR3 runs 14 residues. Deletions cut 2 bases from V and 8 bases from J, with 15 bases between. CDR3 residues: CASSLITGLGGYTF. As DNA, the CDR3 is TGTGCCAGCAGCTTAATCACAGGTCTGGGAGGCTACACCTTC.

The rearrangement links TRBV10-3 to TRBJ1-5; D gene uncertain. Trimming stripped 4 bases from V and 4 bases from J, with 8 bases between. The CDR3 covers 13 residues. The germline V gene encodes CDR1 ENHRY and CDR2 SYGVKD. CDR3 coding DNA: TGTGCCATCAGTGTCCAGGAAAATCAGCCCCAGCATTTT. It encodes CAISVQENQPQHF.

This chain uses TRBV6-5 with TRBJ2-5, with 8 nucleotides matching TRBD1. The CDR3 runs to 15 residues. The germline CDR1 and CDR2 sequences are MNHEY and SVGAGI. The J segment lost 1 base and the V segment lost 2 bases, leaving 3 bases of the junction unmatched. The CDR3 bases are TGTGCCAGCAGTTACGGGACAGGCCCCCAAGAGACCCAGTACTTC. It encodes CASSYGTGPQETQYF.

The gene calls are TRBV4-2 and TRBJ1-1; D is uncertain. Trimming took 0 bases from V and 3 from J, leaving 11 bases between them. The CDR3 loop spans 15 amino acids. CDR1 and CDR2 (germline): LGHNA, YNFKEQ. The CDR3 DNA reads as TGTGCCAGCAGCCAAGACCTAGCGCCGGACACTGAAGCTTTCTTT. This encodes CASSQDLAPDTEAFF.